The next 21 T cell receptor beta chains were all read from a single sample in a study of response to subunit inactivated influenza vaccine. Using its own MiXCR run on the RT-PCR reads, TCRdb lists one record per CDR3 protein. The data contain roughly 780,000 distinct CDR3 sequences, approximately 17% of them singletons. The sample consisted of PBMCs from blood, taken about 5 days after vaccination. The receptors were gathered from a man between 50 and 59 years old who received an inactivated influenza vaccine.

This clonotype was seen only a few times. The chain has TRBV6-4 and TRBJ2-6, with TRBD1 matching over 10 bases. The CDR3 runs to 16 residues. J lost 3 bases, V lost 9 bases, and 8 bases had no gene match. Germline values: CDR1 MRHNA, CDR2 SNTAGT. The CDR3 coding sequence is TGTGCCAGTCGCCGGGACAGGGGAGGTGGGGCCAACGTCCTGACTTTC. Protein: CASRRDRGGGANVLTF.

This clonotype was found a few times. The V call is TRBV20-1, the J call TRBJ2-1, with TRBD2 identical over 7 bases. The V and J ends lost 5 bases and 4 bases, in that order; junction bases with no gene match: 11. Germline V CDR1 and CDR2: DFQATT, SNEGSKA (reference sequence). The CDR3 contains 15 residues. The CDR3 spells CSAGRGAGRYNEQFF. DNA for the CDR3: TGCAGTGCTGGCCGTGGAGCGGGGCGATACAATGAGCAGTTCTTC.

V is TRBV2 and J is TRBJ1-4; no firm D call. Looked up from germline, CDR1 is SNHLY and CDR2 is FYNNEI. V was shortened by 8 bases and J by 8 bases, with 9 bases between the two germline ends. The CDR3 spans 11 residues. For the CDR3, the DNA is TGTGCCAGCTCAGCGGTCGAAAAACTGTTTTTT. Translated, it gives CASSAVEKLFF.

The chain employs TRBV6-5 and TRBJ2-2, with TRBD1 matching 9 bases. Germline loops: CDR1 MNHEY, CDR2 SVGAGI. This CDR3 is 14 amino acids long. V shed 1 base, J shed 6 bases, and the junction held 0 bases outside the gene matches. The CDR3 region has the DNA TGTGCCAGCAGTTACTGGACAGGGGCCGGGGAGCTGTTTTTT. It translates to CASSYWTGAGELFF.

This rearrangement joins TRBV4-1 to TRBJ2-1; weak D call: TRBD2 (6 bases). Between the trimmed V and J ends, which lost 3 bases and 7 bases, there was a span of 16 bases. Germline CDR1 reads MGHRA; CDR2 reads YSYEKL. The CDR3 spans 15 residues. In DNA, the CDR3 is TGCGCCAGCAGCCATGGGCCACCTGGGAGGAATGAGCAGTTCTTC. This encodes CASSHGPPGRNEQFF.

This clonotype was counted a few times. V usage is TRBV20-1 and J usage is TRBJ2-7, with 7 bases fitting TRBD1. The CDR3 has 14 residues. V shed 3 bases, J shed 3 bases, and the junction held 8 bases outside the gene matches. Germline CDR1 and CDR2: DFQATT and SNEGSKA (reference sequence). CDR3 sequence (DNA): TGCAGTGCTAGTTCCGCGACAGGGAACTACGAGCAGTACTTC. Amino acid sequence: CSASSATGNYEQYF.

This chain connects TRBV7-9 to TRBJ2-1; TRBD2 matches at 7 bases. Germline V gene sequence: CDR1 SEHNR, CDR2 FQNEAQ (reference sequence). Losses at the gene ends were 5 bases for V and 5 bases for J; bases not matched to a gene: 12. This CDR3 comprises 16 residues. CDR3 residues: CASSLPRERWDNEQFF. Here the CDR3 DNA reads TGTGCCAGCAGCCTGCCGCGGGAGCGGTGGGACAATGAGCAGTTCTTC.

V and J are TRBV20-1 and TRBJ2-1; 7 bases fit TRBD1. There are 15 residues in the CDR3. Germline CDR1 and CDR2: DFQATT and SNEGSKA (reference sequence). The trim removed 4 bases at V and 2 bases at J, leaving 8 bases unmatched. The CDR3: CSAKGTDKPYNEQFF. DNA for the CDR3: TGCAGTGCTAAGGGGACAGATAAGCCCTACAATGAGCAGTTCTTC.

This clonotype was seen many times. The J gene is TRBJ2-1, the V gene TRBV12-3 or TRBV12-4, with D possibly matching TRBD1 (8 bases). CDR3 length equals 15 residues. Deletions cut 1 base from V and 3 bases from J, with 10 bases between. The CDR3 reads CASSLDRGGYNEQFF. The CDR3 coding sequence is TGTGCCAGCAGTTTAGACAGGGGGGGCTACAATGAGCAGTTCTTC.

The chain employs TRBV6-2 or TRBV6-3 and TRBJ2-5, with 15 bases identical to TRBD2. J lost 4 bases, V lost 6 bases, and 12 bases had no gene match. The CDR3 is made up of 18 amino acids. Germline CDR1 MNHEY, CDR2 SVGEGT. DNA for the CDR3: TGTGCCAGCAGACCCGGACTAGCGGGGGGGCGATCCCCAGAGACCCAGTACTTC. As protein: CASRPGLAGGRSPETQYF.

This clonotype was observed a few times. The chain combines TRBV4-1 with TRBJ1-6; D possibly corresponds to TRBD1 (6 bases). Germline V lookup: CDR1 MGHRA, CDR2 YSYEKL. CDR3 length: 16 amino acids. V lost 4 bases and J 7 bases, leaving 17 bases between the germline ends. Here the CDR3 reads CASSPHGGRGNSPLHF. CDR3 nucleotide sequence: TGCGCCAGCAGCCCCCATGGGGGCAGGGGAAATTCACCCCTCCACTTT.

The chain uses TRBV20-1 and TRBJ2-7; D is uncertain. The CDR3 sequence is 14 residues long. Trimming took 6 bases from V and 4 from J, leaving 19 bases between them. Germline V gives CDR1 DFQATT, CDR2 SNEGSKA (reference sequence). The CDR3: CSAPRSGPLYEQYF. The CDR3 DNA reads as TGCAGTGCCCCCAGGTCAGGCCCTCTTTACGAGCAGTACTTC.

Many counts were recorded for this clonotype. The V gene is TRBV7-3, the J gene TRBJ2-1; 13 nucleotides line up with TRBD2. Germline V gives CDR1 SGHTA, CDR2 FQGTGA. V lost 5 bases, J lost 7 bases, and 5 bases stayed unmatched. The CDR3 is made up of 15 amino acids. CDR3 nucleotides: TGTGCCAGCAGCATCGGGACTAGCGGGGAAAATGAGCAGTTCTTC. Translated: CASSIGTSGENEQFF.

This chain connects TRBV27 to TRBJ2-3, with 11 bases matching TRBD2. From germline, CDR1 is MNHEY and CDR2 SMNVEV (reference sequence). Trimming removed 8 bases from V and 7 bases from J; junction bases left unmatched: 17. This CDR3 spans 17 amino acids. The CDR3 coding sequence is TGTGCCAGCCGGACTAGCGGGTCCTTACGACCCTCGAATACGCAGTATTTT. Translated: CASRTSGSLRPSNTQYF.

This clonotype was observed a few times. This chain links TRBV10-1 with TRBJ2-7; 9 positions match TRBD2. The CDR3 length is 18 residues. CDR1 is WNHNN, CDR2 SYGVQD, per germline (reference sequence). The trim removed 7 bases at V and 0 bases at J, leaving 16 bases unmatched. The CDR3 spells CASNLSQSGGFSSYEQYF. The CDR3 DNA reads as TGCGCCAGCAATTTATCCCAAAGCGGGGGGTTCTCCTCCTACGAGCAGTACTTC.

This chain uses TRBV7-2 with TRBJ1-6, with unresolved D. Trimming pared 3 bases from V and 12 bases from J, leaving 9 bases between. Germline V gene lookup returns CDR1 SGHTA and CDR2 FQGNSA. The CDR3 length is 12 residues. CDR3 sequence reads: CASSFAIGPLHF. The CDR3 nucleotides read TGTGCCAGCAGCTTCGCAATTGGACCCCTCCACTTT.

This clonotype was found a few times. Written as DNA, the CDR3 is TGTGCCAGCAGCTTAGCGACCGAGCTGGGTGGGGCTTTCTTT. The encoded protein is CASSLATELGGAFF. The chain is built from TRBV7-8 and TRBJ1-1; no clear D. Per germline, CDR1 SGHVS and CDR2 FQNEAQ. The CDR3 length is 14 residues. V was shortened by 0 bases and J by 11 bases, with 16 bases between the two germline ends.

This clonotype was recorded a few times. The genes are TRBV4-2 and TRBJ2-3, with TRBD2 matching 11 bases. CDR3 length: 19 amino acids. V gave up 1 base and J gave up 2 bases; unmatched junction bases: 11. The germline V gene has CDR1 LGHNA and CDR2 YNFKEQ. CDR3 sequence (DNA): TGTGCCAGCAGCCAAGGGATGGCGTCGGGACTAGCGGTCACAGATACGCAGTATTTT. It is translated as CASSQGMASGLAVTDTQYF.

Here the CDR3 reads CASSLQHSYQETQYF. DNA for the CDR3: TGTGCCAGCAGTCTCCAGCACAGTTACCAAGAGACCCAGTACTTC. This chain connects TRBV7-2 to TRBJ2-5, with D unresolved. With 6 bases removed from V and 0 bases from J, the gap between germline ends came to 14 bases. The length of the CDR3 is 15 residues. Germline lookup yields CDR1 SGHTA and CDR2 FQGNSA.

This clonotype appeared a few times. The J gene is TRBJ2-1, the V gene TRBV7-2; tentative D call: TRBD2 (5 bases). The CDR3 is 13 amino acids. V was shortened by 1 base and J by 7 bases, with 8 bases between the two germline ends. Germline loops: CDR1 SGHTA, CDR2 FQGNSA. In DNA form, the CDR3 reads TGTGCCAGCAGCTTAGAGACTATGAATGAGCAGTTCTTC. Protein sequence: CASSLETMNEQFF. Complete variable domain (other parts from reference TRBV7-2 and TRBJ2-1): GAGVSQSPSNKVTEKGKDVELRCDPISGHTALYWYRQSLGQGLEFLIYFQGNSAPDKSGLPSDRFSAERTGGSVSTLTIQRTQQEDSAVYLCASSLETMNEQFFGPGTRLTVL.

This clonotype was detected only a few times. The chain couples TRBV7-9 to TRBJ2-3; possible D gene TRBD1, 6 bases. With 1 base removed from V and 6 bases from J, the gap between germline ends came to 11 bases. Germline V lookup: CDR1 SEHNR, CDR2 FQNEAQ (reference sequence). The CDR3 spans 14 residues. Written as DNA, the CDR3 is TGTGCCAGCAGCTTAGACAGGGCGAGGGATACGCAGTATTTT. This sequence encodes CASSLDRARDTQYF.